These 32 T cell receptor beta chains came from one sample sequenced in a study of CXCR3-negative and CXCR3-positive naive CD8 T cells. Via 5' RACE with UMI labels, TRB cDNA libraries were prepared. TCRdb re-called the 5' RACE reads; one entry per CDR3 protein, DNA not given. Its table lists around 92,000 distinct CDR3 sequences. Sequencing was performed on naive CXCR3- CD8+ T cells from blood. Indicated subset: CD45RO-CCR7+CD27+CD95- naive CD8+ T cells lacking CXCR3 (TNR3-). Every receptor here comes from a human donor in good health. Some clones in this sample may be carry-over from other donors' samples.

The V gene is TRBV7-8, the J gene TRBJ2-1; TCRdb's D call of TRBD1 is untestable without DNA. CDR3 length: 12 residues. Germline-derived CDR1 and CDR2 are SGHVS and FQNEAQ. CDR3 residues: CASSPHVDEQFF.

The chain carries TRBV5-1 and TRBJ2-1. The CDR3 loop spans 16 amino acids. The V gene's germline CDR1 is SGHRS and CDR2 YFSETQ. The CDR3 here is CASSSRLSSSYNEQFF.

This chain links TRBV21-1 with TRBJ2-5; TCRdb returns TRBD2, unconfirmable since there is no DNA. TRBV21-1 is noted as a pseudogene. This CDR3 has 15 residues. CDR3: CASADGTPRAKTQYF.

The gene calls are TRBV23-1 and TRBJ2-3; TCRdb names TRBD1, which stays unverified in the absence of DNA. TRBV23-1 counts as an open reading frame of uncertain function. There are 18 residues in the CDR3. The CDR3 protein is CASSPLTDRGRRTDTQYF.

The chain links TRBV9 to TRBJ1-5. Germline V gives CDR1 SGDLS, CDR2 YYNGEE. The CDR3 is 13 residues long. CDR3 residues: CASSVGSHQPQHF.

The gene calls are TRBV28 and TRBJ2-5; lacking DNA, the TRBD2 call made by TCRdb goes unchecked. Germline V CDR1 and CDR2: MDHEN, SYDVKM. This CDR3 has 17 residues. This CDR3 is CASSLRGGSNVGETQYF.

V is TRBV20-1 and J is TRBJ2-7; TCRdb returns TRBD2, unconfirmable since there is no DNA. Germline values: CDR1 DFQATT, CDR2 SNEGSKA (reference sequence). The CDR3 covers 16 residues. CDR3 sequence reads: CSARDLGGRRTYEQYF.

The CDR3: CASSLKLEAYNEQFF. The V and J genes are TRBV7-8 and TRBJ2-1; the TCRdb D gene call, TRBD2, has no DNA to confirm it. This CDR3 has 15 amino acids. Germline lookup yields CDR1 SGHVS and CDR2 FQNEAQ.

The J gene is TRBJ2-1, the V gene TRBV23-1; TCRdb's D call of TRBD1 is untestable without DNA. TRBV23-1 is noted as an ORF with a role that remains uncertain. This CDR3 contains 15 residues. This CDR3 is CASPRTDRGFGEQFF.

This chain links TRBV27 with TRBJ1-2; TCRdb lists TRBD1, though no DNA is available to test this call. This CDR3 is built from 14 residues. CDR1 and CDR2 from the germline V gene are MNHEY and SMNVEV (reference sequence). CDR3 sequence: CASSPGTGNYGYTF.

This rearrangement joins TRBV7-8 to TRBJ2-2; TCRdb selects TRBD2, and the lack of DNA leaves this call unchecked. From germline, CDR1 is SGHVS and CDR2 FQNEAQ. There are 16 residues in the CDR3. CDR3 amino acids: CASSLGRTPNTGELFF. The complete variable domain, with remaining parts taken from reference TRBV7-8 and TRBJ2-2, reads GAGVSQSPRYKVAKRGQDVALRCDPISGHVSLFWYQQALGQGPEFLTYFQNEAQLDKSGLPSDRFFAERPEGSVSTLKIQRTQQEDSAVYLCASSLGRTPNTGELFFGEGSRLTVL.

The chain is built from TRBV15 and TRBJ2-7; TCRdb designates TRBD1, a call that cannot be tested without DNA. The CDR3 spans 16 residues. Germline-derived CDR1 and CDR2 are LNHNV and YYDKDF (reference sequence). CDR3 loop: CATSRPPGTGGYEQYF.

The CDR3 sequence: CSVDPGQGGGYTF. The rearrangement links TRBV29-1 to TRBJ1-2; with no DNA, the TCRdb D assignment of TRBD1 cannot be verified. The CDR3 consists of 13 residues. Germline V gene sequence: CDR1 SQVTM, CDR2 ANQGSEA.

The chain carries TRBV29-1 and TRBJ2-7. CDR3 size: 14 residues. The germline V gene encodes CDR1 SQVTM and CDR2 ANQGSEA. The CDR3 protein is CSVEFVDSPYEQYF.

The chain's CDR3 is CASHRDSSYNEQFF. The V call is TRBV2, the J call TRBJ2-1; TCRdb's D gene call, TRBD1, goes unchecked for lack of DNA. The germline CDR1 and CDR2 sequences are SNHLY and FYNNEI. This CDR3 has 14 residues.

CDR3 region: CASSAVGSGELFF. J is TRBJ2-2 and V is TRBV7-3. In germline, CDR1 is SGHTA, CDR2 FQGTGA. This CDR3 contains 13 residues.

The chain carries TRBV12-5 and TRBJ1-5; lacking DNA, the TRBD1 call made by TCRdb goes unchecked. CDR3 size: 15 residues. Germline V gene lookup returns CDR1 LGHNT and CDR2 FRNRAP. The CDR3 sequence is CASGLGGQADQPQHF.

This chain's CDR3 is CASSEQGSSFVHEQYF. V gene TRBV7-8 combines with J gene TRBJ2-7; as DNA is missing, the TRBD1 call by TCRdb cannot be tested. The CDR3 runs 16 residues. Germline CDR1 is SGHVS and CDR2 is FQNEAQ.

The chain combines TRBV4-3 with TRBJ1-1. Germline V CDR1 and CDR2: LGHNA, YSLEER. The CDR3 contains 14 residues. Here the CDR3 reads CASSQDWVNTEAFF.

V and J are TRBV20-1 and TRBJ1-1. The CDR3 totals 13 residues. Germline V CDR1 and CDR2: DFQATT, SNEGSKA (reference sequence). The CDR3 region is CSARDLGNTEAFF.

The V call is TRBV7-2, the J call TRBJ1-2. This CDR3 spans 13 amino acids. The V gene's germline CDR1 is SGHTA and CDR2 FQGNSA. The CDR3 sequence is CASSSGPEGGYTF.

V gene TRBV29-1 combines with J gene TRBJ2-1; TCRdb indicates TRBD2, and absent DNA this call remains unverified. The CDR3 sequence is 13 residues long. Per the germline V gene, CDR1 is SQVTM and CDR2 is ANQGSEA. The CDR3 sequence: CSATGGGYNEQFF.

CDR3: CSARAGTSYPISETQYF. The V gene is TRBV20-1, the J gene TRBJ2-5; TCRdb indicates TRBD2, and absent DNA this call remains unverified. The CDR3 length is 17 residues. Germline V gene data show CDR1 as DFQATT and CDR2 as SNEGSKA (reference sequence).

The chain has TRBV7-8 and TRBJ2-1; the D gene TCRdb calls, TRBD1, cannot be checked with no DNA. This CDR3 is 15 amino acids long. Germline V CDR1 and CDR2: SGHVS, FQNEAQ. This CDR3 reads CASSLLGGGRNEQFF.

This chain joins TRBV15 and TRBJ2-1; TCRdb reports TRBD2, a call that lacks DNA to check it against. This CDR3 comprises 17 residues. Per germline, CDR1 LNHNV and CDR2 YYDKDF (reference sequence). CDR3 protein: CATSRGLAGAGGNEQFF.

This chain joins TRBV29-1 and TRBJ2-5; lacking DNA, the TRBD1 call made by TCRdb goes unchecked. Germline V gives CDR1 SQVTM, CDR2 ANQGSEA. This CDR3 spans 14 amino acids. CDR3 region: CSVEMLGHQETQYF.

V usage is TRBV20-1 and J usage is TRBJ2-3; TCRdb's D call of TRBD1 is untestable without DNA. The CDR3 runs to 15 residues. Germline V lookup: CDR1 DFQATT, CDR2 SNEGSKA (reference sequence). This CDR3 reads CSATLGSGGADTQYF.

The genes are TRBV28 and TRBJ1-1; the TCRdb D gene call, TRBD1, has no DNA to confirm it. CDR3 length: 15 amino acids. The germline gives CDR1 MDHEN, CDR2 SYDVKM. This CDR3 reads CASSLIPQGRTEAFF.

V is TRBV19 and J is TRBJ2-1. The CDR3 extends over 11 amino acids. The germline gives CDR1 LNHDA, CDR2 SQIVND (reference sequence). The CDR3 reads CASSRSDEQFF.

The chain recombines TRBV28 with TRBJ2-3; no DNA is available, so the TRBD2 call from TCRdb remains unchecked. Germline V gene sequence: CDR1 MDHEN, CDR2 SYDVKM. This CDR3 has 15 residues. The CDR3 reads CASSFVGGSGDTQYF.

The V gene is TRBV20-1, the J gene TRBJ2-7; with no DNA, the TCRdb D assignment of TRBD1 cannot be verified. The germline V gene encodes CDR1 DFQATT and CDR2 SNEGSKA (reference sequence). The CDR3 sequence is 13 residues long. CDR3 in amino acids: CSAGGQGSHEQYF.

The chain uses TRBV3-2 and TRBJ2-7. TRBV3-2 is a pseudogene. The CDR3 length is 13 residues. The CDR3 spells CASSQSVTYEQYF.